This TCR beta chain was found in a study of CD8+ T cells in alopecia areata. Study background: For the treated group, dosing was oral tofacitinib at 5 to 10 mg twice daily. Dosing spanned 6 to 18 months on tofacitinib, then 6 months off drug. Study findings and constraints: Scalp specimens additionally yield sequences from normal skin's resident alphabeta T cells. Higher clonality and more expanded CD8+ clones appeared in lesional than normal scalp.

Sample treatment: oral pan-JAK inhibitor, 5-10 mg twice daily. This clone has more than one count but fewer than ten. Its antigen is still unknown. Investigators isolated RNA and reverse transcribed it into cDNA to act as the sequencing template. Here immunoSEQ multiplex PCR was the method, and the copy in TCRdb shows in-frame clones only, minus some. The data show some 200,000 clones, 50% to 60% seen once. CDR1 is SGHRS and CDR2 is YFSETQ in the germline V gene. Trimming cost V 4 bases and J 4 bases; bases outside gene matches: 15. The CDR3 length is 17 residues. V gene TRBV5-1 combines with J gene TRBJ1-2, with 8 bases aligning to TRBD1. The source is a human donor with alopecia areata. The sample here was CD4+ T cells sorted from blood, taken at week 4, from a patient treated with tofacitinib. The CDR3 nucleotides read TGCGCCAGCAGCGGCGGACAGGGTGGATCAGTAGGCTATGGCTACACCTTC. Its translation is CASSGGQGGSVGYGYTF.